By share of the sample, the clone carrying this T cell receptor beta chain is medium-sized (0.01 to 0.1%). The antigen remains undetermined. Since the library was made to target alpha chains, this beta chain is a stray read and its abundance is not meaningful. TCRdb fed the 5' RACE reads into MiXCR, producing one record per CDR3 protein. This sample has under 12,000 distinct CDR3 sequences; 4% to 6.5% occur once, and the top ten carry roughly 12%. This specimen belongs to a study of spatial heterogeneity in lung cancer. Study results and limitations: The number of expanded tumor alpha and beta chains correlated with mutation number. Approximate estimated coverage of tumor T cells amounted to approximately 6.8% for alpha and 11% to 15% for beta chains.

Documented time point: sample taken at primary tumor resection. This material consisted of lung tumor tissue, taken at surgery. This clonotype was obtained from a male donor with early-stage non-small cell lung cancer.

CDR3 sequence: CASSEQTGGSTEAFF. The CDR3 region has the DNA TGTGCCAGCAGCGAACAGACAGGGGGTAGTACTGAAGCTTTCTTT. The chain has TRBV7-8 and TRBJ1-1; TRBD1 aligns across 9 bases. Germline CDR1 and CDR2: SGHVS and FQNEAQ. J gave up 5 bases and V 5 bases, and 9 bases lay outside the gene matches. The CDR3 has 15 residues.